The source of this T cell receptor (beta chain) is a study of blood T cell repertoires in COVID-19. Study in general: Acute-phase and convalescent COVID-19 samples originated in the United States, Italy and Spain. From T cells, B-cell-depleted T cells, or PBMCs came the material, which was cDNA or gDNA.

As handled by the study authors: Reference gene primer amplification gave nucleated cell count estimates. Assay: immunoSEQ multiplex PCR; the TCRdb copy retains only in-frame clones and omits some. V and J calls and clone size come straight from that table; D and trimming were deduced from the DNA. The table records 98,000 or so clones, around 83% of them present only once. CDR1 and CDR2 (germline): SGHTA, FQGNSA. Trimming stripped 5 bases from V and 0 bases from J, with 11 bases between. The CDR3 is 15 amino acids. Sequenced sample: peripheral blood. V and J are TRBV7-2 and TRBJ2-1; D might be TRBD1 (6 bases). This clonotype was sampled from a woman aged 80 or over with active or convalescent COVID-19. The CDR3 sequence: CASSAGQSSYNEQFF. The CDR3, as DNA: TGTGCCAGCAGCGCCGGACAGAGCTCCTACAATGAGCAGTTCTTC.